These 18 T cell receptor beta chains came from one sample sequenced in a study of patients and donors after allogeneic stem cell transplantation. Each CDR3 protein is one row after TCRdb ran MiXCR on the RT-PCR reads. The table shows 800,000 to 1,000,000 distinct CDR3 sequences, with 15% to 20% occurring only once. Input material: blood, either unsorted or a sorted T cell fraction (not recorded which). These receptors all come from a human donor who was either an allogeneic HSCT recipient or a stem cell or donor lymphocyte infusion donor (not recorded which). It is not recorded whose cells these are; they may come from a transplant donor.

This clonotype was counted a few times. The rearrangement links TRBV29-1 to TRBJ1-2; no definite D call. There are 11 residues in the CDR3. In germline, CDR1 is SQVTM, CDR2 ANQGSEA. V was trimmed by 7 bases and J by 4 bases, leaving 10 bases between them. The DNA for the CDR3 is TGCAGCGGTGCTAGCGGCTATGGCTACACCTTC. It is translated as CSGASGYGYTF.

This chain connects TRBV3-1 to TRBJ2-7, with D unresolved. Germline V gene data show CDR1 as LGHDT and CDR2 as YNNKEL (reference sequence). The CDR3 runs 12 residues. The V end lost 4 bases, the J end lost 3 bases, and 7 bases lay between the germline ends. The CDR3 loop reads CASSRNIYEQYF. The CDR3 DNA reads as TGTGCCAGCAGCCGGAATATCTACGAGCAGTACTTC.

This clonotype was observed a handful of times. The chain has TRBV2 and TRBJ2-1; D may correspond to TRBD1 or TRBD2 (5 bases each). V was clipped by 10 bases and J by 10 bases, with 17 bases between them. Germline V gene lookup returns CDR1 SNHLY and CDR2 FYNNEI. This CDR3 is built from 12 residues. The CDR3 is CATQSTGTEQFF. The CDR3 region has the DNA TGTGCCACTCAGAGTACCGGGACCGAGCAGTTCTTC.

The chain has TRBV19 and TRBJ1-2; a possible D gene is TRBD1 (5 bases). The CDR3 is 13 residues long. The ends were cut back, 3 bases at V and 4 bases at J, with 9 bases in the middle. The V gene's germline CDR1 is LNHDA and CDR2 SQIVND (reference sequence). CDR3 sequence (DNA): TGTGCCAGTAGTATCCAGGGCTTCTATGGCTACACCTTC. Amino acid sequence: CASSIQGFYGYTF.

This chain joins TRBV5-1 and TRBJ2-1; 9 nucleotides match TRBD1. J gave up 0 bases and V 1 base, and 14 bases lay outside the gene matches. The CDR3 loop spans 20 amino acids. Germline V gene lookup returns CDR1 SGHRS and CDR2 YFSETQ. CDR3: CASSLFMSTGGLSSYNEQFF. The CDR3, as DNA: TGCGCCAGCAGCTTGTTTATGAGTACAGGGGGCCTGAGCTCCTACAATGAGCAGTTCTTC.

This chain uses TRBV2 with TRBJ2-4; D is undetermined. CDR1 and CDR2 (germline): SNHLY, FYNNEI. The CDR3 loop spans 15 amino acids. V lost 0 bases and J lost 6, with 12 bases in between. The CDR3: CASSEAGSSRNIQYF. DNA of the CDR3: TGTGCCAGCAGTGAAGCAGGGTCCAGTAGAAACATTCAGTACTTC.

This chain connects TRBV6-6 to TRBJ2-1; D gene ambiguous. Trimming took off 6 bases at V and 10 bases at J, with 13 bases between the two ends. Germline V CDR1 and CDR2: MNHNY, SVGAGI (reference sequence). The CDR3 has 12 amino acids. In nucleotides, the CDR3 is TGTGCCAGCAGCAAAGACGTGGGGGAGCAGTTCTTC. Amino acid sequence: CASSKDVGEQFF.

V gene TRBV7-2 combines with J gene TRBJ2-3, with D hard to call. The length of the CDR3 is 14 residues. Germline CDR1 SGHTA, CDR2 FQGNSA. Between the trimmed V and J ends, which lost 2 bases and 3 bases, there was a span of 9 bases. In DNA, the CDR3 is TGTGCCAGCAGCTTATCTGACCCAACAGATACGCAGTATTTT. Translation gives CASSLSDPTDTQYF.

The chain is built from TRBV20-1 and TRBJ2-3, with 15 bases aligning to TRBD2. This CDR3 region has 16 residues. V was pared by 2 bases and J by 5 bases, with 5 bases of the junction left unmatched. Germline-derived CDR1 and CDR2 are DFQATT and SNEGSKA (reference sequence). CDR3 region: CSARTWTSGRGDTQYF. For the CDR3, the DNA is TGCAGTGCTAGAACCTGGACTAGCGGGAGGGGAGATACGCAGTATTTT.

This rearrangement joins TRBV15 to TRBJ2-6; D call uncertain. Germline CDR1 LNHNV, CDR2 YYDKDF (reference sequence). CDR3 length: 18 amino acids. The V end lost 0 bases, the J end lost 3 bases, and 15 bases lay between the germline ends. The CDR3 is CATSRDRQYGRGANVLTF. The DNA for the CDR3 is TGTGCCACCAGCAGAGATAGGCAGTACGGGCGTGGGGCCAACGTCCTGACTTTC.

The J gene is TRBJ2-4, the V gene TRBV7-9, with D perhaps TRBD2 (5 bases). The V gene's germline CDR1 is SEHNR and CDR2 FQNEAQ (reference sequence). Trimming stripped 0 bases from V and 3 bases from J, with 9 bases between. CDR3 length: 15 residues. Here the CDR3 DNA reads TGTGCCAGCAGCTTAGCGAAGGGAGTCAAAAACATTCAGTACTTC. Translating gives CASSLAKGVKNIQYF.

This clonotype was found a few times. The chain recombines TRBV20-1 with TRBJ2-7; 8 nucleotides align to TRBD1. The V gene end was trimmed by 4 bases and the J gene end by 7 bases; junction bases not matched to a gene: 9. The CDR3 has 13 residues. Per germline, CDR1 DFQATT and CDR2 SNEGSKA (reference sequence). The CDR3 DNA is TGCAGTGCTACCCCGACAGGGGTTGGTGAGCAGTACTTC. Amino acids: CSATPTGVGEQYF.

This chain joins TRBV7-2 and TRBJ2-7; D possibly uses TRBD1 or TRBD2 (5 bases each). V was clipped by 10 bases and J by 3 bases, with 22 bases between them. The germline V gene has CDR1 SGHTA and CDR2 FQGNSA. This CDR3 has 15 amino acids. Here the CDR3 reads CATQLITGLSYEQYF. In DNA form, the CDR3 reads TGTGCCACCCAGCTTATTACGGGGCTCAGCTACGAGCAGTACTTC. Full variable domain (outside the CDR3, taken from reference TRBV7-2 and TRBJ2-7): GAGVSQSPSNKVTEKGKDVELRCDPISGHTALYWYRQSLGQGLEFLIYFQGNSAPDKSGLPSDRFSAERTGGSVSTLTIQRTQQEDSAVYLCATQLITGLSYEQYFGPGTRLTVT.

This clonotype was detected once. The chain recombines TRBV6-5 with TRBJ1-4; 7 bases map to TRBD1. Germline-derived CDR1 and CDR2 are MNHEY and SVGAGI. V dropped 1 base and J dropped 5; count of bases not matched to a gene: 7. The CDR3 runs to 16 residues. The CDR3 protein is CASSYFRRGPNEKLFF. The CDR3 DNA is TGTGCCAGCAGTTACTTTCGGAGGGGGCCAAATGAAAAACTGTTTTTT.

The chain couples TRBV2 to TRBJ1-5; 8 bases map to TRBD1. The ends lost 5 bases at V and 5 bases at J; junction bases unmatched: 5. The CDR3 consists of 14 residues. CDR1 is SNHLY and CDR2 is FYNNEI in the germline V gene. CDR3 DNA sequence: TGTGCCAGCAGTCCGACAGGGGAATATCAGCCCCAGCATTTT. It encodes CASSPTGEYQPQHF.

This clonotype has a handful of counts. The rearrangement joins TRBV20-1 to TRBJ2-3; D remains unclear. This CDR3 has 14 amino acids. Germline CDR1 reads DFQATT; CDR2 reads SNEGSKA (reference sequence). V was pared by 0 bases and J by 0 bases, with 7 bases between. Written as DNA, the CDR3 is TGCAGTGCTAGAGATTTCGCTAGCACAGATACGCAGTATTTT. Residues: CSARDFASTDTQYF.

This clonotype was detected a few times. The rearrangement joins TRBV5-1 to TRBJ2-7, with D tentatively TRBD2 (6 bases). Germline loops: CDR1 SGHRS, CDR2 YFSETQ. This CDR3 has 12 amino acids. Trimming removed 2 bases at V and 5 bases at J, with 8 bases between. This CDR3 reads CASSFPSDEQYF. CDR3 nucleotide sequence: TGCGCCAGCAGCTTCCCTAGCGACGAGCAGTACTTC.

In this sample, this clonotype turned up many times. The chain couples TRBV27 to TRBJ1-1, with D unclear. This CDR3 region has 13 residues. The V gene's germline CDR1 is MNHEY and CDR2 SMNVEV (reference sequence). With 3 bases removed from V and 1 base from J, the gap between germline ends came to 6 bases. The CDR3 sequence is CASSFVGNTEAFF. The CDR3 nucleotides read TGTGCCAGCAGTTTTGTCGGGAACACTGAAGCTTTCTTT.